This T cell receptor beta chain stems from a study of cytomegalovirus exposure and HLA in healthy donors. Regarding the study as a whole: Several of the most significant clusters were apparently associated with common viral pathogens in a later analysis. Versus the roughly 640-donor mean, an Asian-associated ancestry cluster reportedly showed fewer N-insertions in a later analysis. Some segments of the V type, notably TRBV6-2 and TRBV6-3, were excluded as indistinguishable.

Primers for the PCR totalled 60 Vbeta and 13 Jbeta. The repertoire was sequenced with immunoSEQ multiplex PCR; TCRdb's copy has only in-frame clones and lacks some. The sample contains 180,000 or so clones, 82% of which appear only once. Germline values: CDR1 SGDLS, CDR2 YYNGEE. J lost 7 bases, V lost 6 bases, and 12 bases had no gene match. The CDR3 has 15 amino acids. A note on this clone: The antigen is not known.

The chain couples TRBV9 to TRBJ2-1; 8 bases are a match to TRBD2. Source material: PBMCs. This receptor was obtained from a man aged 35-49 years in good health and CMV-seronegative. The CDR3 here is CASTTTGLGGNEQFF. In nucleotides, the CDR3 is TGTGCCAGCACCACCACGGGACTAGGAGGTAATGAGCAGTTCTTC.